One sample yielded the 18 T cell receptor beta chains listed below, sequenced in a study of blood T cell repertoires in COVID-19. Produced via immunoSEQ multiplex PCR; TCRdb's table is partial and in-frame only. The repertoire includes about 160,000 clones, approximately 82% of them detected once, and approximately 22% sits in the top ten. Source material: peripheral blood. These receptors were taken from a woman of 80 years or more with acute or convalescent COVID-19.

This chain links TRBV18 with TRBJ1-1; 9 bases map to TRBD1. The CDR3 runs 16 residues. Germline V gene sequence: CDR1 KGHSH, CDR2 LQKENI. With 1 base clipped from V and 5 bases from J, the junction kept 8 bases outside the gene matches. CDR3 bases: TGTGCCAGCTCACCACTAAACAGGGGGCGATCGACTGAAGCTTTCTTT. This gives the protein CASSPLNRGRSTEAFF.

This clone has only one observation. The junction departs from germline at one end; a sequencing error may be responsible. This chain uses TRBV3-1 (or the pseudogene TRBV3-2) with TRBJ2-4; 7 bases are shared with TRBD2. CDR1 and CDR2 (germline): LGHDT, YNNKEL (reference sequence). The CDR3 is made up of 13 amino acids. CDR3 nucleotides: TGTGCCAGCAGCCAAAGGGGAGGGGCTAAATGGGACTTC. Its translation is CASSQRGGAKWDF.

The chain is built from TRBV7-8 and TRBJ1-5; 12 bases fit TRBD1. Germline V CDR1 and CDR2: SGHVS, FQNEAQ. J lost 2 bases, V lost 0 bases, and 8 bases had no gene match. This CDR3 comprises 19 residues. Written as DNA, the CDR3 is TGTGCCAGCAGCTTAGCGGGGACAGGGGGCCGTCTGGGCAATCAGCCCCAGCATTTT. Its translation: CASSLAGTGGRLGNQPQHF.

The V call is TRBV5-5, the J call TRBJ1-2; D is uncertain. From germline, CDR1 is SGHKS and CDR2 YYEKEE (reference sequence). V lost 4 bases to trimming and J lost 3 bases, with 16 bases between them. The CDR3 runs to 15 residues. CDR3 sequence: CASSMGFLRDYGYTF. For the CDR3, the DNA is TGTGCCAGCAGCATGGGGTTTCTTCGAGACTATGGCTACACCTTC.

The chain's CDR3 is CASSLVGTGRDEQYF. As DNA, the CDR3 is TGTGCCAGCAGCTTGGTGGGGACAGGGCGGGACGAGCAGTACTTC. The chain carries TRBV5-6 and TRBJ2-7; 9 positions match TRBD1. CDR1 is SGHDT, CDR2 YYEEEE, per germline. The CDR3 is 15 residues long. Trimming removed 0 bases from V and 5 bases from J; junction bases left unmatched: 6.

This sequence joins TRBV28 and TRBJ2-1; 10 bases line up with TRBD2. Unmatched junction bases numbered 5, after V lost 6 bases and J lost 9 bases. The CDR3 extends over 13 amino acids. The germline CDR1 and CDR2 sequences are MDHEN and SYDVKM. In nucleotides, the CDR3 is TGTGCCAGCAGGGGGACTAGCGTTACTGAGCAGTTCTTC. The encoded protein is CASRGTSVTEQFF. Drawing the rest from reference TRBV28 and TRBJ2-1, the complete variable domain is DVKVTQSSRYLVKRTGEKVFLECVQDMDHENMFWYRQDPGLGLRLIYFSYDVKMKEKGDIPEGYSVSREKKERFSLILESASTNQTSMYLCASRGTSVTEQFFGPGTRLTVL.

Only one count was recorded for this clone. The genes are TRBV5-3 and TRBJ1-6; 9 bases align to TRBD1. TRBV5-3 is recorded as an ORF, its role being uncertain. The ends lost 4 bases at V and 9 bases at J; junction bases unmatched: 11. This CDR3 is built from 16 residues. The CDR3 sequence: CARSQIPGQGVSPLHF. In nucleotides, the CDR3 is TGTGCCAGAAGCCAGATTCCGGGACAGGGAGTTTCACCCCTCCACTTT.

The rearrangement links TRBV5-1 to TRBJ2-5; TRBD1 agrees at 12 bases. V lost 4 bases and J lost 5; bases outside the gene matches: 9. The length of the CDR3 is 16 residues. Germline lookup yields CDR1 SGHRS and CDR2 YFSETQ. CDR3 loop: CASSQPGTGGLETQYF. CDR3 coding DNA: TGCGCCAGCAGCCAACCGGGGACAGGGGGCTTGGAGACCCAGTACTTC.

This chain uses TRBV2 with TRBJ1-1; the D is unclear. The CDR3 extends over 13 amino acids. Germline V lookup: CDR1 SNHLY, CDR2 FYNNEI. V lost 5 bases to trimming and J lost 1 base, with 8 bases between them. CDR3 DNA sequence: TGTGCCAGCAGTACCCAGGCGAACACTGAAGCTTTCTTT. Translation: CASSTQANTEAFF.

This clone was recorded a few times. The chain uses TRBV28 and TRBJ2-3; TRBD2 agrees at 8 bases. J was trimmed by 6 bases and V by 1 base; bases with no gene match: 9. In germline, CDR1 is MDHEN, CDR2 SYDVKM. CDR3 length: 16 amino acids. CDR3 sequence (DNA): TGTGCCAGCAGTTTATTGGGGCGGGAGGCCCTCGATACGCAGTATTTT. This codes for CASSLLGREALDTQYF.

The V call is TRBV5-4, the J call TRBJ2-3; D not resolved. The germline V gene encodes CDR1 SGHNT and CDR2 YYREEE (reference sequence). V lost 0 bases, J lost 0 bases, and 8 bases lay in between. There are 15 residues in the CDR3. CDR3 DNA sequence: TGTGCCAGCAGCTTGGGCTTTACTAGCACAGATACGCAGTATTTT. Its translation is CASSLGFTSTDTQYF.

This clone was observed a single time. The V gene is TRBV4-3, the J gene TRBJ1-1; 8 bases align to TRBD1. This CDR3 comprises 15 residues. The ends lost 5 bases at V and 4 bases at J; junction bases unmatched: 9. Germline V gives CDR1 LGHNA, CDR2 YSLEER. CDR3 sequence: CASSARTGFGTEAFF. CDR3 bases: TGCGCCAGCAGCGCTCGGACAGGGTTTGGCACTGAAGCTTTCTTT.

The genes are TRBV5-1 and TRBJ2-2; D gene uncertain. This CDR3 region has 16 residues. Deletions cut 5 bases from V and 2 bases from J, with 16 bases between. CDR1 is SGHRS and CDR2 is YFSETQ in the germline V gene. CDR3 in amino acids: CASRLTPNFNTGELFF. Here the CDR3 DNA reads TGCGCCAGCAGACTTACGCCGAATTTCAACACCGGGGAGCTGTTTTTT.

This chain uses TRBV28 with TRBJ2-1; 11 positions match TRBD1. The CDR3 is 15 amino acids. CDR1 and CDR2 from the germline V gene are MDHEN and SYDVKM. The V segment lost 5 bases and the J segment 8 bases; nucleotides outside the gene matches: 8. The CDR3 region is CASSTGTGGPYEQFF. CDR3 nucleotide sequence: TGTGCCAGCAGTACCGGGACAGGGGGTCCGTATGAGCAGTTCTTC.

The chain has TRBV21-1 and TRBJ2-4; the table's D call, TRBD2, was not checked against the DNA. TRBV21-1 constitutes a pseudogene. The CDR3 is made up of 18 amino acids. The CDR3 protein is CASSKVDSGNLAKNIQYF. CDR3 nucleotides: TGTGCCAGCAGCAAAGTAGACTCGGGGAACCTAGCCAAAAACATTCAGTACTTC.

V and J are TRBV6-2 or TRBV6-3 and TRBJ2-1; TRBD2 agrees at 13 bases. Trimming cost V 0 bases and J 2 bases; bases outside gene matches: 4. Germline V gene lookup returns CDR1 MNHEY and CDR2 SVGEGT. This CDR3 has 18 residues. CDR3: CASSYSLTSGRAYNEQFF. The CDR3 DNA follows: TGTGCCAGCAGTTACTCCCTTACTAGCGGGAGGGCCTACAATGAGCAGTTCTTC.

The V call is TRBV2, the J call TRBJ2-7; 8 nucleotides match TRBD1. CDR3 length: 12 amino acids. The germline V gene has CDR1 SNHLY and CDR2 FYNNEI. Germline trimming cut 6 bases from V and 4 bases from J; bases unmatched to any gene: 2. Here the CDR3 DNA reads TGTGCCAGCAGCCGACAGGGGTACGAGCAGTACTTC. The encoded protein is CASSRQGYEQYF.

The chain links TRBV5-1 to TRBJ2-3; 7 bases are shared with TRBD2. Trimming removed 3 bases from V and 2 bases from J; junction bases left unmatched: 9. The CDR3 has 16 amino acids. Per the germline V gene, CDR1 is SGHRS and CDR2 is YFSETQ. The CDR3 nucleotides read TGCGCCAGCAGCTCGGGAGGTTCGGGACTCACAGATACGCAGTATTTT. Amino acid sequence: CASSSGGSGLTDTQYF.